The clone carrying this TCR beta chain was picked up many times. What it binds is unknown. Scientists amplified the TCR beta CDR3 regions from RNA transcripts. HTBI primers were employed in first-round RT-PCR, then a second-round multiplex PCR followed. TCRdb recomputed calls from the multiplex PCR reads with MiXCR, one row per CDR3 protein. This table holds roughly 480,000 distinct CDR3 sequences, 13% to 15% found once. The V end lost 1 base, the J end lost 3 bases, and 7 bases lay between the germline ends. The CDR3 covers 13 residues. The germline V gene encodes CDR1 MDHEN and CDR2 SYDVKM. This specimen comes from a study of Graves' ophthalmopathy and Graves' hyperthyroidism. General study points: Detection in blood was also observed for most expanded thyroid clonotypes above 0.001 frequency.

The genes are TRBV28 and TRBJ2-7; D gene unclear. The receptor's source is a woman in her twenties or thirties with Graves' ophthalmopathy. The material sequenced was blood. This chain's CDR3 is CASSLSELYEQYF. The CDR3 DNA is TGTGCCAGCAGTTTATCGGAACTCTACGAGCAGTACTTC.